This T cell receptor (beta chain) was identified during a study of T-cell reconstitution after alpha-beta-depleted transplantation in children. Study-level findings and limits: Certain patients had high TCRbeta diversity at day 60, and it came from recipient T cells and thymic progenitors that survived. Several hundred expanded graft clones reportedly gave rise to the alpha-beta T cells present about two months after transplant. Diversity and T-cell counts at one year after transplant derived mostly from new T cells.

This CDR3 contains 16 residues. The V and J ends lost 6 bases and 0 bases, in that order; junction bases with no gene match: 8. CDR1 is ENHRY, CDR2 SYGVKD, per germline. At least ten counts were recorded for this clonotype. The target antigen is unknown. Library preparation (for TCRbeta) was performed with unique molecular identifiers. TCRdb reprocessed the PCR reads with MiXCR, giving one entry per CDR3 protein. Among some 70,000 distinct CDR3 sequences listed, around 4.7% were seen once. The chain employs TRBV10-3 and TRBJ1-1; 9 bases match TRBD1. This clonotype was sampled from a boy less than two years old who had a stem cell transplant for acute myeloid leukemia, so the T cells may come from the graft donor. The sequencing used PBMCs, mostly from graft donor cells, collected 180 days after TCRalphabeta/CD19-depleted stem cell transplant. CDR3 in amino acids: CAIRVGQGSMNTEAFF. The CDR3 region has the DNA TGTGCCATCAGGGTAGGACAGGGGTCCATGAACACTGAAGCTTTCTTT.